The sequence of this T cell receptor (beta chain) was determined in a study of T cells in Graves' hyperthyroidism and ophthalmopathy. The study's findings and limits: Most thyroid clonotypes that were expanded above 0.001 also turned up in blood.

As to this clonotype: Its specificity is not known.

Authors of the study amplified TCR beta CDR3 regions from RNA transcripts. First-round RT-PCR with HTBI primers amplified the TCR CDR3 region. Each CDR3 protein gets one entry after TCRdb re-called the multiplex PCR reads with MiXCR. The profile covers about 96,000 distinct CDR3 sequences, with 51% appearing a single time and around 30% taken by the ten largest. About 10 ml fresh peripheral blood yielded the PBMCs. Looked up from germline, CDR1 is SEHNR and CDR2 is FQNEAQ (reference sequence). Germline trimming cut 2 bases from V and 5 bases from J; bases unmatched to any gene: 4. This CDR3 is 14 amino acids long.

Material: blood. The sequence was collected from a middle-aged woman with Graves' hyperthyroidism. The gene calls are TRBV7-9 and TRBJ2-5; the match to TRBD2 covers 8 bases. Here the CDR3 reads CASSLTGGWETQYF. In DNA form, the CDR3 reads TGTGCCAGCAGCTTAACGGGGGGGTGGGAGACCCAGTACTTC.